This TCR beta chain is from a study of CD8+ T cells in alopecia areata. Study details: Patients took tofacitinib for 6 to 18 months, followed by 6 drug-free months.

There are 16 residues in the CDR3. The ends were cut back, 0 bases at V and 0 bases at J, with 10 bases in the middle. CDR1 and CDR2 from the germline V gene are SGHNT and YYREEE (reference sequence). RNA was extracted and reverse transcribed into cDNA as the sequencing template. The repertoire was sequenced with immunoSEQ multiplex PCR; TCRdb's copy has only in-frame clones and lacks some. The data hold around 300,000 clones, with 60% observed a single time. The treatment was: oral pan-JAK inhibitor, 5-10 mg twice daily. Study-level findings and limits: Scalp clonality, together with expanded CD8+ clones among the top 100, fell significantly with tofacitinib.

This clone has more than one count but fewer than ten. Its cognate antigen is unknown. The chain uses TRBV5-4 and TRBJ1-3; D is unclear. The starting material was CD4+ T cells sorted from blood, obtained between weeks 51 and 52, from a patient treated with tofacitinib. This sequence was found in a human donor with alopecia areata. The CDR3 DNA is TGTGCCAGCAGCTTGGATCTAGCCGCCTCTGGAAACACCATATATTTT. Protein: CASSLDLAASGNTIYF.